Below, 26 T cell receptor beta chains from the same sample are listed, as sequenced in a study of T cells in Graves' hyperthyroidism and ophthalmopathy. TCR beta CDR3 region amplification was performed from RNA transcripts. Researchers ran a first-round RT-PCR on the TCR CDR3 using the HTBI primer set. Each CDR3 protein is one row after TCRdb ran MiXCR on the multiplex PCR reads. This table has about 600,000 distinct CDR3 sequences, approximately 14% appearing once. The sequenced sample consisted of blood. These receptors were obtained from a woman between 18 and 29 years old with Graves' ophthalmopathy.

This clonotype was observed at least ten times. The chain carries TRBV7-8 and TRBJ1-2; no firm D call. Trimming took off 1 base at V and 4 bases at J, with 13 bases between the two ends. The germline gives CDR1 SGHVS, CDR2 FQNEAQ. CDR3 size: 15 residues. The CDR3: CASSLEADTTYGYTF. CDR3 coding DNA: TGTGCCAGCAGCTTAGAGGCTGACACTACCTATGGCTACACCTTC.

This clonotype appeared many times. V is TRBV14 and J is TRBJ2-3; D is undetermined. This CDR3 spans 15 amino acids. V lost 2 bases to trimming and J lost 2 bases, with 11 bases between them. The V gene's germline CDR1 is SGHDN and CDR2 FVKESK. In DNA form, the CDR3 reads TGTGCCAGCAGCCAAAACAGTTACTTCACAGATACGCAGTATTTT. This gives the protein CASSQNSYFTDTQYF.

This clonotype showed up many times. The CDR3 nucleotides are TGCAGTGCTAGAGGAGCGGTCCTCCAAGAGACCCAGTACTTC. This codes for CSARGAVLQETQYF. The chain employs TRBV20-1 and TRBJ2-5, with D maybe TRBD2 (5 bases). V was shortened by 1 base and J by 1 base, with 10 bases between the two germline ends. Germline CDR1 DFQATT, CDR2 SNEGSKA (reference sequence). The CDR3 runs 14 residues.

The sample holds many counts of this clonotype. This chain connects TRBV6-6 to TRBJ1-1, with D tentatively TRBD1 (5 bases). Germline assignment: CDR1 MNHNY and CDR2 SVGAGI (reference sequence). V was pared by 0 bases and J by 7 bases, with 15 bases between. This CDR3 contains 15 residues. The CDR3 DNA sequence: TGTGCCAGCAGTTACTCCTTGGACATCCGAGGTGAAGCTTTCTTT. Encoded protein: CASSYSLDIRGEAFF.

This clonotype showed up many times. The gene calls are TRBV3-1 and TRBJ2-1; D not certain. The CDR3 covers 12 residues. Germline V gene data show CDR1 as LGHDT and CDR2 as YNNKEL (reference sequence). V shed 0 bases and J shed 8 bases, with 5 bases lying between them. The CDR3 DNA reads TGTGCCAGCAGCCAAGATATCGATGAGCAGTTCTTC. Protein product: CASSQDIDEQFF.

The gene calls are TRBV7-8 and TRBJ2-7; no reliable D call. The germline V gene has CDR1 SGHVS and CDR2 FQNEAQ. The V and J ends lost 8 bases and 3 bases respectively, with 17 bases between them. The CDR3 runs 14 residues. CDR3 region: CASGPLPYYYEQYF. As DNA, the CDR3 is TGTGCCAGCGGGCCTCTTCCTTACTACTACGAGCAGTACTTC.

This clonotype was observed at least ten times. The rearrangement joins TRBV2 to TRBJ2-7; D possibly corresponds to TRBD2 (6 bases). CDR3 length equals 14 residues. Deletions cut 2 bases from V and 5 bases from J, with 13 bases between. Germline V gene lookup returns CDR1 SNHLY and CDR2 FYNNEI. As DNA, the CDR3 is TGTGCCAGCAGTGAATTGCCGGGGGTCGACGAGCAGTACTTC. As protein: CASSELPGVDEQYF.

A word on this clonotype: With a much larger clone just one base away, this may be a read error. The CDR3 sequence: CASSGGRGMNTEAFF. The CDR3 region has the DNA TGTGCCAGCAGTGGAGGCCGGGGAATGAACACTGAAGCTTTCTTT. This chain connects TRBV2 to TRBJ1-1, with D unresolved. Germline loops: CDR1 SNHLY, CDR2 FYNNEI. Between the trimmed V and J ends, which lost 4 bases and 0 bases, there was a span of 12 bases. This CDR3 spans 15 amino acids.

This sequence joins TRBV7-2 and TRBJ2-1; the D gene could be TRBD1 or TRBD2 (6 bases each). V was clipped by 4 bases and J by 10 bases, with 14 bases between them. CDR1 is SGHTA and CDR2 is FQGNSA in the germline V gene. CDR3 length equals 13 residues. In DNA, the CDR3 is TGTGCCAGCAGCTGGATGGGGGGCGGCGAGCAGTTCTTC. The encoded protein is CASSWMGGGEQFF.

This clonotype appeared many times. This sequence joins TRBV10-3 and TRBJ1-6, with unresolved D. The CDR3 loop spans 16 amino acids. V gave up 0 bases and J gave up 7 bases, with 13 bases separating them. The germline gives CDR1 ENHRY, CDR2 SYGVKD. The CDR3 region is CAISESSRALNSPLHF. The CDR3 DNA reads TGTGCCATCAGTGAGTCGTCGCGGGCCCTAAATTCACCCCTCCACTTT.

This clonotype was counted at least ten times. The chain is built from TRBV7-2 and TRBJ2-1; 8 bases line up with TRBD2. In germline, CDR1 is SGHTA, CDR2 FQGNSA. The CDR3 has 15 residues. V lost 5 bases, J lost 7 bases, and 10 bases stayed unmatched. DNA for the CDR3: TGTGCCAGCAGCCCCGGGGGCAGCGGGAGTAATGAGCAGTTCTTC. Protein sequence: CASSPGGSGSNEQFF.

This clonotype turned up a few times. The chain carries TRBV3-1 and TRBJ1-1; a weak D match, TRBD1 (6 bases). The CDR3 loop spans 17 amino acids. V shed 2 bases and J shed 1 base, with 17 bases lying between them. The germline CDR1 and CDR2 sequences are LGHDT and YNNKEL (reference sequence). The CDR3 coding sequence is TGTGCCAGCAGCCAAAAGTTCTCAGGGGCCTGGAACACTGAAGCTTTCTTT. Residues: CASSQKFSGAWNTEAFF. Full variable domain (missing parts from reference TRBV3-1 and TRBJ1-1): DTAVSQTPKYLVTQMGNDKSIKCEQNLGHDTMYWYKQDSKKFLKIMFSYNNKELIINETVPNRFSPKSPDKAHLNLHINSLELGDSAVYFCASSQKFSGAWNTEAFFGQGTRLTVV.

This clonotype was seen a few times. V is TRBV3-1 and J is TRBJ2-3, with 14 bases aligning to TRBD2. Per the germline V gene, CDR1 is LGHDT and CDR2 is YNNKEL (reference sequence). The trim removed 6 bases at V and 9 bases at J, leaving 11 bases unmatched. The CDR3 sequence is 16 residues long. The CDR3 region is CASSRETSGRAGTQYF. The CDR3 bases are TGTGCCAGCAGTCGCGAGACTAGCGGGAGGGCCGGAACGCAGTATTTT.

This rearrangement joins TRBV27 to TRBJ1-6; no clear D. CDR3 length equals 13 residues. CDR1 MNHEY and CDR2 SMNVEV come from the germline V gene (reference sequence). Between the trimmed V and J ends, which lost 5 bases and 12 bases, there was a span of 14 bases. CDR3 sequence reads: CASSMGQHLPLHF. CDR3 nucleotide sequence: TGTGCCAGCAGTATGGGCCAGCATCTACCCCTCCACTTT.

This clonotype came up many times. V is TRBV6-1 and J is TRBJ2-7, with TRBD1 as a possible D gene (5 bases). Looked up from germline, CDR1 is MNHNS and CDR2 is SASEGT. This CDR3 comprises 13 residues. Trimming stripped 6 bases from V and 3 bases from J, with 12 bases between. CDR3 sequence reads: CASRDRQSYEQYF. The CDR3 nucleotides read TGTGCCAGCAGGGACCGACAGAGCTACGAGCAGTACTTC.

The sample holds many counts of this clonotype. J is TRBJ2-3 and V is TRBV7-9; TRBD1 matches at 7 bases. The CDR3 is made up of 14 amino acids. From germline, CDR1 is SEHNR and CDR2 FQNEAQ (reference sequence). Trimming cost V 8 bases and J 2 bases; bases outside gene matches: 7. This CDR3 is CASSPGQITDTQYF. CDR3 sequence (DNA): TGTGCCAGCTCCCCGGGACAGATCACAGATACGCAGTATTTT.

The rearrangement links TRBV10-3 to TRBJ1-1, with D perhaps matching TRBD1 (5 bases). Germline values: CDR1 ENHRY, CDR2 SYGVKD. V lost 4 bases to trimming and J lost 1 base, with 10 bases between them. The CDR3 has 14 amino acids. The DNA of the CDR3 is TGTGCCATCAGTGGAGGGCAGGGGAACACTGAAGCTTTCTTT. Protein product: CAISGGQGNTEAFF.

This clonotype appeared many times. V and J are TRBV7-2 and TRBJ1-1; no clear D gene. With 5 bases removed from V and 6 bases from J, the gap between germline ends came to 13 bases. CDR1 is SGHTA and CDR2 is FQGNSA in the germline V gene. The CDR3 is made up of 13 amino acids. The CDR3 reads CASSPAGYPEAFF. In DNA form, the CDR3 reads TGTGCCAGCAGCCCCGCTGGCTACCCTGAAGCTTTCTTT.

The chain has TRBV19 and TRBJ2-7; D possibly matches TRBD1 or TRBD2 (5 bases each). The V gene's germline CDR1 is LNHDA and CDR2 SQIVND (reference sequence). Trimming left V 5 bases short and J 0 bases short, with 14 bases between. This CDR3 spans 15 amino acids. CDR3 residues: CASSPRGPSSYEQYF. The CDR3 nucleotides are TGTGCCAGTAGTCCCCGGGGCCCTAGCTCCTACGAGCAGTACTTC. Combining the CDR3 with reference TRBV19 and TRBJ2-7 gives the whole variable domain DGGITQSPKYLFRKEGQNVTLSCEQNLNHDAMYWYRQDPGQGLRLIYYSQIVNDFQKGDIAEGYSVSREKKESFPLTVTSAQKNPTAFYLCASSPRGPSSYEQYFGPGTRLTVT.

The sample holds many counts of this clonotype. V usage is TRBV28 and J usage is TRBJ2-7; D remains ambiguous. CDR1 and CDR2 from the germline V gene are MDHEN and SYDVKM. V was clipped by 4 bases and J by 4 bases, with 8 bases between them. The CDR3 has 12 residues. CDR3 sequence (DNA): TGTGCCAGCAGTTCGACGGAGTACGAGCAGTACTTC. It translates to CASSSTEYEQYF.

The chain has TRBV6-1 and TRBJ2-7; D is tentatively TRBD1 or TRBD2 (5 bases each). The germline CDR1 and CDR2 sequences are MNHNS and SASEGT. This CDR3 is built from 14 residues. The germline V and J ends were trimmed by 9 bases and 1 base, with 16 bases remaining between them. In nucleotides, the CDR3 is TGTGCCAGTGGGTCGGGGCCCATTTCCTACGAGCAGTACTTC. Encoded protein: CASGSGPISYEQYF.

This clonotype was observed a handful of times. V usage is TRBV5-6 and J usage is TRBJ2-7; weak D call: TRBD1 (7 bases). The CDR3 has 14 residues. Germline assignment: CDR1 SGHDT and CDR2 YYEEEE. V shed 0 bases and J shed 7 bases, with 14 bases lying between them. CDR3 DNA: TGTGCCAGCAGCTTGGCGACAGGGCGGGGAGAGCAGTACTTC. Amino acid sequence: CASSLATGRGEQYF.

This clonotype appeared many times. The rearrangement uses TRBV10-3 and TRBJ2-7; TRBD2 matches at 8 bases. In germline, CDR1 is ENHRY, CDR2 SYGVKD. The CDR3 contains 14 residues. V trimming: 6 bases; J trimming: 5 bases; junction bases outside the gene matches: 9. DNA for the CDR3: TGTGCCATCAGGACCCAAGCGGGAGACAACGAGCAGTACTTC. As protein: CAIRTQAGDNEQYF.

In this sample, this clonotype turned up many times. This chain connects TRBV30 to TRBJ2-1; 10 nucleotides match TRBD2. Germline lookup yields CDR1 GTSNPN and CDR2 SVGIG (reference sequence). CDR3 size: 16 residues. V lost 0 bases and J lost 0; bases outside the gene matches: 2. The CDR3: CAWSVSGRTSYNEQFF. CDR3 nucleotides: TGTGCCTGGAGTGTTAGCGGGAGGACCTCCTACAATGAGCAGTTCTTC.

This clonotype was observed a few times. CDR3 bases: TGTGCCAGCAGCACCGTCGGGCTCCGGGGGCCCCAGCATTTT. Translated, it gives CASSTVGLRGPQHF. The V call is TRBV28, the J call TRBJ1-5, with D unclear. V lost 6 bases and J lost 9, with 18 bases in between. Per the germline V gene, CDR1 is MDHEN and CDR2 is SYDVKM. This CDR3 spans 14 amino acids.

This clonotype was counted at least ten times. The V call is TRBV30, the J call TRBJ1-3; D is uncertain. This CDR3 is built from 14 residues. The ends were cut back, 4 bases at V and 0 bases at J, with 10 bases in the middle. Per the germline V gene, CDR1 is GTSNPN and CDR2 is SVGIG (reference sequence). Here the CDR3 DNA reads TGTGCCTGGACCCCGATTATCTCTGGAAACACCATATATTTT. It specifies CAWTPIISGNTIYF.